This T cell receptor (beta chain) stems from a study of blood T cell repertoires in COVID-19 (dated by TCRdb to the early 2020s). General notes on the study: Samples from collaborators originated in the United States, Italy and Spain and spanned both the acute and convalescent phases of COVID-19. The material from the prospective study consisted of cDNA or gDNA derived from T cells, B-cell-depleted T cells, or PBMCs. The dataset comprised deeply sampled blood TCRbeta repertoires from subjects exposed to, actively infected with, or recovered from COVID-19. The repertoires were released in a freely available public database meant as a resource for research on the immune response to SARS-CoV-2. The samples were drawn from two sources: the first 160 participants of the ongoing ImmuneRACE study, and 950 to 1,500 subjects contributed by 6 global collaborators. Sample metadata almost always included a de-identified subject ID, COVID-19 status, age in years and sex. Where available, HLA class I and class II types were taken from metadata supplied by the sample provider and were not determined by assay-based typing.

TCRbeta CDR3 regions were amplified from genomic DNA using the immunoSEQ Assay, a bias-controlled multiplex PCR. The study's processing was this. Within the assay, amplification of reference gene primers was used to estimate how many nucleated cells each sample contained. To quantify the absolute abundance of each unique TCRbeta CDR3 rearrangement, sequence reads were collapsed and filtered. Productive Simpson clonality was computed per sample as the square root of Simpson's diversity index over productive rearrangements. In its TCRdb copy, this immuneACCESS table keeps in-frame sequences only and misses some clones. Where compared with another copy, unresolved V genes explain less than half of these, and the others have no known cause. The V and J calls and clone size were taken over from that table, and D and trimming were inferred from the DNA. In this sample the table shows approximately 230,000 clones, just over 85% of which occur a single time. About 14% of the sample rests with the top ten.

With respect to this clone: What antigen it recognizes has not been identified. Nothing much larger sits one base from this clone, and base qualities are not available.

CDR1 and CDR2 are read off the germline V gene as LGHNA and YNFKEQ. Germline trimming: 0 bases from V, 6 bases from J; junction bases outside gene matches: 13. The CDR3 covers 19 residues, taking in both the cysteine and the phenylalanine. The only DNA kept is the CDR3, 57 bases in frame from the first base. Enrolling through a virtual design, the prospective study's participants ranged in age from roughly 18 to 89 years and lived across some 22 United States geographic areas. In the prospective study, cohorts were assigned on the basis of participant-reported clinical history obtained from a screening survey and a study questionnaire. Recovered participants in ImmuneRACE Cohort 3 were defined by two consecutive negative NP/OP PCR tests, clearance by a healthcare professional, or resolution of symptoms. Mobile phlebotomists in the prospective study collected whole blood, serum and a nasopharyngeal or oropharyngeal swab from every participant. Additional blood draws and questionnaires over an approximately two-month period could optionally be provided by prospective study participants. Before DNA extraction, blood samples from the prospective study were shipped at room temperature or frozen.

Overall results and qualifications from the work: Clinical and demographic metadata were provided uncurated, with the amount varying by source and participant.

Recombination linked TRBV4-2 to TRBJ2-7, with 14 central nucleotides matching TRBD2. Sequencing was done on a sample of PBMCs or T cells enriched from blood (not recorded which). The source is a man younger than 35 who had recovered from COVID-19. The bases are TGTGCCAGCAGCCAAGAGGACCCGACTAGCGGGAGGGCCGGGGGCGAGCAGTACTTC. The resulting protein is CASSQEDPTSGRAGGEQYF.